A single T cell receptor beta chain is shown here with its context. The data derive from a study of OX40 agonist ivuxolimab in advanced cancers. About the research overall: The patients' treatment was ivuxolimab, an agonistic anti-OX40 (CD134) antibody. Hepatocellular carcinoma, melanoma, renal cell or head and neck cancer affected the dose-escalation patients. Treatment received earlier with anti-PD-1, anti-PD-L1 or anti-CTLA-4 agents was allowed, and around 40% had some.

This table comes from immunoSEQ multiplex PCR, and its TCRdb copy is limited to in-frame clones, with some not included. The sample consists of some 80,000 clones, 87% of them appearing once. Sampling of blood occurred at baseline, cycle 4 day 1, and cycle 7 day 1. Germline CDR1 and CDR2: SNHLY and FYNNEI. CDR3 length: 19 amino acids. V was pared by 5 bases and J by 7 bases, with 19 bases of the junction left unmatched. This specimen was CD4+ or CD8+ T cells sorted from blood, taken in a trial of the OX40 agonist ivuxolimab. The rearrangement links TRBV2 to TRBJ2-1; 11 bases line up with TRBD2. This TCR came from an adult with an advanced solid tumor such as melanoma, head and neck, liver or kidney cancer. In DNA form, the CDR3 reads TGTGCCAGCAGTACCCAAACGGGTACTAGCGGGAGTAGAAAGAATGAGCAGTTCTTC. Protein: CASSTQTGTSGSRKNEQFF.